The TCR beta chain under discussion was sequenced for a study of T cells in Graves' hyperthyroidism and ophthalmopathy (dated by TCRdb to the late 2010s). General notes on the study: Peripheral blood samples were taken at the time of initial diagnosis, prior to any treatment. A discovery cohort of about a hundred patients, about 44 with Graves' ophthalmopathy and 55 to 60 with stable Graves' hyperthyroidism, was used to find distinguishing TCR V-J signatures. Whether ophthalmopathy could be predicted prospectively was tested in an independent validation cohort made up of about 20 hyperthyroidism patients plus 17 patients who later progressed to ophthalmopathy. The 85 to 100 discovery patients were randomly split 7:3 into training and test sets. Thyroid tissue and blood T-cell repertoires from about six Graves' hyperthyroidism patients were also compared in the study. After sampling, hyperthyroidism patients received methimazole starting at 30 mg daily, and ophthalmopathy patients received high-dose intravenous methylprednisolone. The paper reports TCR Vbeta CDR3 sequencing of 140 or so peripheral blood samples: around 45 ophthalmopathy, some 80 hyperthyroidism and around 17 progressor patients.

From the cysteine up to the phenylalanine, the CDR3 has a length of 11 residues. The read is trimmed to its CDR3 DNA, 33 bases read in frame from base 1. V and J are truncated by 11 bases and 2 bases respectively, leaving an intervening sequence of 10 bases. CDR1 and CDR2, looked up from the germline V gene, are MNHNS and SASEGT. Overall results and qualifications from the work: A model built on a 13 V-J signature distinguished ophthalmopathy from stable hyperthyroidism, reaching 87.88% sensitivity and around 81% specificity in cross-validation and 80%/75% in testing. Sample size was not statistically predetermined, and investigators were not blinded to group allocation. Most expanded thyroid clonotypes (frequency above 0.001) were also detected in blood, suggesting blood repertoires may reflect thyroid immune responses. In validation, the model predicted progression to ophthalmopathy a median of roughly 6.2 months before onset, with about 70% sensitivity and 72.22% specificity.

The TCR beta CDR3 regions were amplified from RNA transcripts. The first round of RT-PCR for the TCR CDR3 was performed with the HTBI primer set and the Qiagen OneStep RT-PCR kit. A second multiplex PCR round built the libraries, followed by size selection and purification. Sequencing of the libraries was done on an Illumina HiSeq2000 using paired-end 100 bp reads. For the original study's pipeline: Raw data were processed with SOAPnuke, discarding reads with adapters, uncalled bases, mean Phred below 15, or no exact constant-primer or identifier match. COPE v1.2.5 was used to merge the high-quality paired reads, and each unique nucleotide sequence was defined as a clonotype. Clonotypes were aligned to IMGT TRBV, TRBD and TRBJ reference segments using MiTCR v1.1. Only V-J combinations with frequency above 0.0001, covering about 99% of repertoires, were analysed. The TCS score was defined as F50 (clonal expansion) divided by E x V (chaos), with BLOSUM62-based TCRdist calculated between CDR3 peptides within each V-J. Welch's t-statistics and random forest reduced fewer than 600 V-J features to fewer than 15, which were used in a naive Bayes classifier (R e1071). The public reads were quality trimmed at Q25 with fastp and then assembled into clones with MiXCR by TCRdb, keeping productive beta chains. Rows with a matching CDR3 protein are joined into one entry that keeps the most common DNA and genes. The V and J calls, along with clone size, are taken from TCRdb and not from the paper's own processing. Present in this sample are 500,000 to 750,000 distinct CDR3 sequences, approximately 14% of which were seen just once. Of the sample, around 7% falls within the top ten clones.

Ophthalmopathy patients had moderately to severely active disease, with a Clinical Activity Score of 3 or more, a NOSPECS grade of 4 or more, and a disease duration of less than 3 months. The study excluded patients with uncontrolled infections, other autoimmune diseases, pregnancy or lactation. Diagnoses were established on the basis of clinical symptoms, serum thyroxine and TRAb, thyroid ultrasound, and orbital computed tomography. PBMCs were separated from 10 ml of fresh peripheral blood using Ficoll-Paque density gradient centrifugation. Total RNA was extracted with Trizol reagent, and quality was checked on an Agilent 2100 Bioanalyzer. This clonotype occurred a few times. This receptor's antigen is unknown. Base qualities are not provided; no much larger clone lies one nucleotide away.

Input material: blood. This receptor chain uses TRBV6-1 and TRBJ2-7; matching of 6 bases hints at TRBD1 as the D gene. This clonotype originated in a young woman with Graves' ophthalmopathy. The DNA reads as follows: TGTGCCGCCGGGACACCCTACGAGCAGTACTTC. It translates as CAAGTPYEQYF.